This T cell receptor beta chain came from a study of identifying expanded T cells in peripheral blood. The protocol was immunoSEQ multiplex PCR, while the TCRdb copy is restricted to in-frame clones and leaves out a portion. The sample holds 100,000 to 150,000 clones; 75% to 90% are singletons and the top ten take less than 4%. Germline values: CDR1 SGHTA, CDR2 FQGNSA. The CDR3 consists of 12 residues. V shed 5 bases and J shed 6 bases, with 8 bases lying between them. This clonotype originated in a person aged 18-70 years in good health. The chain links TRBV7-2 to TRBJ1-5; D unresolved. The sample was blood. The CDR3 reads CASSHTGQPQHF. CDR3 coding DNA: TGTGCCAGCAGCCATACCGGTCAGCCCCAGCATTTT.